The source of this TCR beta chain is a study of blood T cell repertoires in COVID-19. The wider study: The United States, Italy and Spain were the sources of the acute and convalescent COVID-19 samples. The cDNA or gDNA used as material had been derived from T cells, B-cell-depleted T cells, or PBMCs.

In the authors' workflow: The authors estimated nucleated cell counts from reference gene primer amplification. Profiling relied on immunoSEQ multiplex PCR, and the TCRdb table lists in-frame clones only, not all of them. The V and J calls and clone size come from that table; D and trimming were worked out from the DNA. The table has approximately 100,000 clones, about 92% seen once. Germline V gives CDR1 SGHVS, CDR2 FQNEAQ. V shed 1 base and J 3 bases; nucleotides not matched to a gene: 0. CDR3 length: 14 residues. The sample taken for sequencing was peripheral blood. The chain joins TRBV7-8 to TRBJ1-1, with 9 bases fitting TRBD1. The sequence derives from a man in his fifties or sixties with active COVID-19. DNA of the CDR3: TGTGCCAGCAGCTTAGGGGACAGGGACACTGAAGCTTTCTTT. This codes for CASSLGDRDTEAFF.